The rows below give T cell receptor beta chains drawn from one sample of a study of T cells in Graves' hyperthyroidism and ophthalmopathy. TCRdb processed the multiplex PCR reads anew with MiXCR; each CDR3 protein has one entry. The sample consists of hundreds of thousands of distinct CDR3 sequences, over 15% of them appearing once. The sample was blood. These receptors were obtained from a woman under 30 with Graves' hyperthyroidism. The CDR3 runs from the conserved cysteine through the conserved F or W. D genes are given only for firm matches. Clone sizes are given selectively: once, few, many, or a class where the clone is expanded.

>TRBD2|TRBV2|18|NA|TRBJ2-3
CANSSGLAGGRGTDTQYF
TGTGCCAACAGCTCGGGACTAGCGGGGGGGCGCGGCACAGATACGCAGTATTTT
>NA|TRBV14|13|few|TRBJ2-1
CASSPVGGYEQFF
TGTGCCAGCAGCCCCGTAGGGGGGTATGAGCAGTTCTTC
>NA|TRBV5-1|14|few|TRBJ2-1
CASSPRRGNNEQFF
TGCGCCAGCAGCCCTCGGAGAGGGAACAATGAGCAGTTCTTC
>NA|TRBV24-1|19|NA|TRBJ2-6
CATSDSPGTFISGANVLTF
TGTGCCACCAGTGACTCGCCCGGGACGTTTATCTCTGGGGCCAACGTCCTGACTTTC
>NA|TRBV20-1|13|many|TRBJ1-5
CSAWTSSNQPQHF
TGCAGTGCGTGGACATCTAGCAATCAGCCCCAGCATTTT
>NA|TRBV3-1|16|NA|TRBJ2-1
CASSSKIQGAVNEQFF
TGTGCCAGCAGCTCTAAGATACAGGGTGCGGTGAATGAGCAGTTCTTC
>TRBD2|TRBV6-5|16|few|TRBJ2-7
CASSYSFRAGGREQYF
TGTGCCAGCAGTTACTCGTTTCGAGCGGGAGGCCGGGAGCAGTACTTC
>NA|TRBV7-9|16|once|TRBJ2-3
CASSLAPLAVTDTQYF
TGTGCCAGCAGCTTAGCACCACTAGCCGTCACAGATACGCAGTATTTT
>TRBD1|TRBV5-4|15|NA|TRBJ2-3
CASSGTDPFTDTQYF
TGTGCCAGCTCCGGGACAGACCCCTTCACAGATACGCAGTATTTT
>NA|TRBV11-3|16|many|TRBJ2-2
CASSLIPFWGPGELFF
TGTGCCAGCAGCTTGATCCCTTTCTGGGGACCCGGGGAGCTGTTTTTT
>TRBD1|TRBV7-9|16|NA|TRBJ1-1
CASSRRDRGQATEAFF
TGTGCCAGCAGCCGACGGGACAGGGGGCAGGCCACTGAAGCTTTCTTT
>NA|TRBV6-9|16|NA|TRBJ1-2
CASSYLQSFFTGGYTF
TGTGCCAGCAGTTACCTTCAGTCCTTTTTTACGGGGGGCTACACCTTC
>NA|TRBV14|15|many|TRBJ1-5
CASSREVGDNQPQHF
TGTGCCAGCAGCCGAGAAGTGGGGGATAATCAGCCCCAGCATTTT
>TRBD2|TRBV29-1|13|many|TRBJ2-1
CSVEGPSGVEQFF
TGCAGCGTTGAAGGTCCTAGCGGGGTTGAGCAGTTCTTC
>TRBD1|TRBV12-3/TRBV12-4|13|NA|TRBJ1-2
CASSSRGHDGYTF
TGTGCCAGCAGTTCCAGGGGGCATGATGGCTACACCTTC
>NA|TRBV3-1|13|many|TRBJ1-1
CASSQPVEGEAFF
TGTGCCAGCAGCCAGCCGGTGGAGGGTGAAGCTTTCTTT
>NA|TRBV6-1|13|few|TRBJ2-3
CASSYHSTDTQYF
TGTGCCAGCAGTTATCACTCCACAGATACGCAGTATTTT
>NA|TRBV6-1|13|NA|TRBJ2-5
CASYDRSQETQYF
TGTGCCAGTTACGACAGGTCCCAAGAGACCCAGTACTTC
>TRBD2|TRBV11-2|18|many|TRBJ2-3
CASSPRVLAGGQTDTQYF
TGTGCCAGCAGCCCTAGGGTCCTAGCGGGGGGGCAGACAGATACGCAGTATTTT
>NA|TRBV18|17|many|TRBJ2-1
CASSPQGTQRAYNEQFF
TGTGCCAGCTCACCACAGGGTACGCAGCGGGCCTACAATGAGCAGTTCTTC
>TRBD1|TRBV7-2|16|few|TRBJ1-6
CASSLKSGTANSPLHF
TGTGCCAGCAGCTTAAAATCCGGGACAGCTAATTCACCCCTCCACTTT
>TRBD2|TRBV12-3/TRBV12-4|16|NA|TRBJ2-1
CASRFRTSGGYNEQFF
TGTGCCAGCAGATTTAGGACTAGCGGGGGTTACAATGAGCAGTTCTTC
>NA|TRBV19|15|NA|TRBJ2-1
CASSIQAEVYNEQFF
TGTGCCAGTAGTATTCAGGCTGAGGTGTACAATGAGCAGTTCTTC
>NA|TRBV6-1|14|NA|TRBJ1-6
CASSEWAANSPLHF
TGTGCCAGCAGTGAATGGGCAGCCAATTCACCCCTCCACTTT
>TRBD1|TRBV20-1|14|many|TRBJ1-2
CSASPQGAHYGYTF
TGCAGTGCTAGCCCACAGGGGGCTCACTATGGCTACACCTTC
>TRBD1|TRBV6-1|18|few|TRBJ1-4
CASSFDPNRQGSDEKLFF
TGTGCCAGCAGTTTCGACCCGAACAGACAGGGAAGCGACGAAAAACTGTTTTTT
>TRBD1|TRBV6-1|14|many|TRBJ1-1
CASSYRGRRTEAFF
TGTGCCAGCAGCTACAGGGGGCGTCGAACTGAAGCTTTCTTT
>NA|TRBV5-1|15|few|TRBJ2-5
CASSLGTGQKETQYF
TGCGCCAGCAGCTTGGGAACCGGACAGAAAGAGACCCAGTACTTC
>TRBD2|TRBV24-1|17|few|TRBJ2-5
CATSEGKTSGRGETQYF
TGTGCCACCAGCGAAGGAAAGACTAGCGGGAGAGGAGAGACCCAGTACTTC
>NA|TRBV11-3|13|many|TRBJ2-7
CASQAGTTYEQYF
TGTGCCAGCCAGGCAGGGACGACCTACGAGCAGTACTTC
>NA|TRBV12-3/TRBV12-4|11|many|TRBJ2-1
CASGPTLKQFF
TGTGCCAGCGGACCTACCCTTAAGCAGTTCTTC
>TRBD2|TRBV10-2|17|many|TRBJ2-3
CASSESLAGVSTDTQYF
TGCGCCAGCAGTGAGTCCTTAGCGGGGGTGAGCACAGATACGCAGTATTTT
>TRBD1|TRBV20-1|13|many|TRBJ1-2
CSASVDRGIGYTF
TGCAGTGCTAGTGTGGACAGGGGGATAGGCTACACCTTC
>NA|TRBV19|17|few|TRBJ1-5
CASSTRGARKPNQPQHF
TGTGCCAGTAGTACCCGCGGGGCCCGGAAGCCCAATCAGCCCCAGCATTTT
>NA|TRBV2|16|many|TRBJ1-3
CASSTDPPRRGNTIYF
TGTGCCAGCAGCACAGATCCTCCGAGGCGTGGAAACACCATATATTTT
>TRBD1|TRBV6-1|14|NA|TRBJ2-5
CASAGTGRKETQYF
TGTGCCAGTGCCGGGACAGGGCGAAAGGAGACCCAGTACTTC
>TRBD1|TRBV27|14|many|TRBJ1-1
CASSSPGQLMEAFF
TGTGCCAGCAGCTCCCCGGGACAGTTAATGGAAGCTTTCTTT
>NA|TRBV3-1|15|many|TRBJ2-3
CASSQRDTSRDTQYF
TGTGCCAGCAGCCAACGGGACACCAGCAGGGATACGCAGTATTTT
>NA|TRBV11-2|16|NA|TRBJ2-2
CASSSFRSPHTGELFF
TGTGCCAGCAGCTCATTCAGGAGCCCCCACACCGGGGAGCTGTTTTTT
>NA|TRBV15|15|NA|TRBJ1-1
CATSRDGGMNAEAFF
TGTGCCACCAGCAGAGATGGCGGGATGAACGCTGAAGCTTTCTTT
>NA|TRBV6-1|14|few|TRBJ1-3
CASCMTVSGNTIYF
TGTGCCAGTTGCATGACTGTCTCTGGAAACACCATATATTTT
>NA|TRBV7-8|12|many|TRBJ1-5
CASSSGVQPQHF
TGTGCCAGCAGCTCCGGGGTACAGCCCCAGCATTTT
>TRBD2|TRBV12-3/TRBV12-4|18|few|TRBJ2-5
CASSLIGLAGLNQETQYF
TGTGCCAGCAGTTTAATCGGACTAGCGGGGCTTAACCAAGAGACCCAGTACTTC
>NA|TRBV6-5|17|many|TRBJ1-1
CASTERVGGLMNTEAFF
TGTGCCAGCACCGAAAGGGTAGGGGGACTCATGAACACTGAAGCTTTCTTT
>NA|TRBV19|15|few|TRBJ2-3
CASTWASHSTDTQYF
TGTGCCAGTACTTGGGCGTCCCACAGCACAGATACGCAGTATTTT